This T cell receptor (beta chain) was sequenced in a study of T cell responses to AZD1222 COVID-19 vaccine. Libraries were prepared by immunoSEQ multiplex PCR; TCRdb keeps only in-frame clonotypes and omits some of them. The data hold roughly 80,000 clones, with around 90% observed a single time. This CDR3 has 17 amino acids. CDR1 and CDR2 from the germline V gene are SGHNT and YENEEA. With V trimmed by 1 base and J by 4 bases, 3 bases remained unmatched. The clonotype originates from an adult in good health. This sample comprised peripheral blood, obtained on day 0 of MenACWY control vaccination. This chain connects TRBV11-3 to TRBJ2-3; TRBD2 agrees at 15 bases. CDR3 region: CASSLGGLAGGADTQYF. CDR3 sequence (DNA): TGTGCCAGCAGCTTAGGAGGACTAGCGGGAGGGGCAGATACGCAGTATTTT.